What follows describes a single T cell receptor (beta chain). Seattle's enrolled individuals joined amid active infection and were then monitored longitudinally. This entry belongs to a study of blood T cell repertoires in COVID-19. About the research overall: COVID-19 samples, acute and convalescent, were from the United States, Italy and Spain. The analysed material was cDNA or gDNA that came from T cells, B-cell-depleted T cells, or PBMCs.

V was pared by 2 bases and J by 2 bases, with 12 bases between. The CDR3 contains 16 residues. CDR1 is SGHVS, CDR2 FNYEAQ, per germline. In the study's own analysis: Amplification with reference gene primers provided the estimates of nucleated cell counts. The method was immunoSEQ multiplex PCR; TCRdb's version includes in-frame clones alone and lacks a portion of them. D and trimming were read from the DNA, whereas the V and J calls and clone size are those reported in that table. This table holds 250,000 to 300,000 clones, roughly nine tenths found once. The chain recombines TRBV7-6 with TRBJ2-2; a weak D match, TRBD2 (6 bases). What was sequenced was peripheral blood. The origin of this receptor is a woman aged 25 to 39 with COVID-19, enrolled during active disease. CDR3 DNA sequence: TGTGCCAGCAGCTTACTCGGCGGGACCAACACCGGGGAGCTGTTTTTT. Protein product: CASSLLGGTNTGELFF.